Each of the 3 T cell receptor beta chains below was sequenced from the same sample in a study of blood T cell repertoires in COVID-19. Sequencing used immunoSEQ multiplex PCR; TCRdb keeps in-frame clones, though not all of them. The data show roughly 200,000 clones, with over 75% seen just once and roughly 2.8% held by the top ten. The sequenced material came from peripheral blood. The receptor set was obtained from a woman older than 75 with active or convalescent COVID-19.

CDR3 loop: CASSSRQGANSPLHF. The DNA of the CDR3 is TGTGCCAGCAGCTCCCGACAGGGAGCGAATTCACCCCTCCACTTT. The gene calls are TRBV11-2 and TRBJ1-6, with TRBD1 matching 7 bases. This CDR3 comprises 15 residues. The junction had 7 bases not matched to a gene; V was cut back by 4 bases and J by 7 bases. CDR1 and CDR2 from the germline V gene are SGHAT and FQNNGV.

The chain has TRBV9 and TRBJ1-3; TRBD1 matches 7 bases. This CDR3 spans 15 amino acids. With V trimmed by 4 bases and J by 4 bases, 8 bases remained unmatched. Germline assignment: CDR1 SGDLS and CDR2 YYNGEE. CDR3 nucleotides: TGTGCCAGCAGCCCCCAGGGACAGCACGGAAACACCATATATTTT. This sequence encodes CASSPQGQHGNTIYF.

J is TRBJ2-1 and V is TRBV10-1, with D possibly being TRBD2 (6 bases). V gave up 5 bases and J gave up 10 bases, with 15 bases separating them. CDR3 length: 13 amino acids. CDR1 is WNHNN and CDR2 is SYGVQD in the germline V gene (reference sequence). CDR3 nucleotide sequence: TGCGCCAGCAGTCGGGACTTTACGGGGGAGCAGTTCTTC. Translated, it gives CASSRDFTGEQFF.